Sequencing of this T cell receptor beta chain was carried out in a study of T cell repertoires in cytomegalovirus infection (dated by TCRdb to between 2018 and 2021). In terms of the full investigation: Donor HLA type was relevant to the analysis, because carriage of CMV infection together with the matching HLA type was indicated by public TCR beta signatures. What the study reported, not specific to this receptor: The ex vivo response was dominated by HLA-C-restricted CMV-specific TCR beta clonotypes, which also provided the single most frequent clonotype in two of eight donors. Cumulative frequency of public TCR beta family members discriminated carriers of CMV infection plus the relevant HLA type in this cohort and an independent roughly 320-donor cohort.

Measured from the cysteine to the phenylalanine, the CDR3 is 16 residues long. Of the read, only the CDR3 DNA is kept; its 48 bases are in frame from base 1. From a lookup of the germline V gene, CDR1 and CDR2 are MDHEN and SYDVKM. V is reduced by 3 bases and J by 3 bases, leaving a spacing of 15 bases between them. Sequencing took place on an Illumina HiSeq 1500. The raw public data were reprocessed by TCRdb itself: fastp quality trimming at Q25, MiXCR clonotype calling, in-frame beta chains only. Each entry is one CDR3 protein sequence, shown with its most common DNA and genes. This sample is represented by 450,000 to 600,000 distinct CDR3 sequences; roughly 10% of them were singletons. The biggest ten clones account for 10% of the sample. This clonotype has only a few counts. Its antigen specificity is not known. Nothing much larger sits one base from this clone, and base qualities are not available.

Sample: PBMCs. The clonotype comes from a human donor in good health (CMV status not recorded). Some clones in this sample may be carry-over from other donors' samples. The chain joins TRBV28 to TRBJ2-4; the D gene is tentatively TRBD1 or TRBD2, each matching 5 bases. The CDR3 reads CASSLMRGFSKNIQYF. The nucleotide sequence reads TGTGCCAGCAGTTTGATGAGGGGATTTAGCAAAAACATTCAGTACTTC. This CDR3, with the reference TRBV28 and TRBJ2-4 proteins standing in past its ends, gives the full variable domain DVKVTQSSRYLVKRTGEKVFLECVQDMDHENMFWYRQDPGLGLRLIYFSYDVKMKEKGDIPEGYSVSREKKERFSLILESASTNQTSMYLCASSLMRGFSKNIQYFGAGTRLSVL.